Below, 16 T cell receptor beta chains from the same sample are listed, as sequenced in a study of beta chain features in type 1 diabetes (dated by TCRdb to between 2017 and 2018). Study-wide conclusions, independent of this receptor: A moderate but significant shortening of TCRB CDR3 length was observed in type 1 diabetes patients in all four CD4+ subsets.

Their recognized antigens are unknown. Libraries were built with the immunoSEQ multiplex PCR assay. All of the isolated RNA was reverse transcribed with the High Capacity cDNA Reverse Transcription Kit, so expressed TCRB transcripts were sequenced. The table comes from immuneACCESS by way of TCRdb, which keeps in-frame sequences with V and J called. Part of the clones is missing from these tables; in studies checked, under half for an unresolved V gene and the rest for unknown reasons. This sample comprises over 200,000 clones, 11% of them detected only once. Around 0.017% of the sample is in the top ten clones. Sequencing was carried out using naive CD4+ T cells from blood. The label giving this sample's cell subset or site can be read as: true naive CD4+ T cells. Every receptor here comes from a man younger than 40 with type 1 diabetes.

This clone appeared a few times. The V call is TRBV4-1, the J call TRBJ2-3, with 9 nucleotides matching TRBD2. Germline loops: CDR1 MGHRA, CDR2 YSYEKL. CDR3 length: 16 amino acids. V shed 1 base and J 4 bases; nucleotides not matched to a gene: 6. CDR3 amino acids: CASSQGNSGGSDTQYF. The CDR3 DNA reads TGCGCCAGCAGCCAAGGAAATAGCGGGGGTTCAGATACGCAGTATTTT.

Only a few counts were recorded for this clone. Other DNA sequences within the sample encode an identical CDR3. CDR3 sequence reads: CAWSRGQGYGYTF. DNA for the CDR3: TGTGCCTGGAGTAGGGGACAGGGCTATGGCTACACCTTC. V gene TRBV30 combines with J gene TRBJ1-2, with 9 nucleotides matching TRBD1. This CDR3 has 13 residues. Trimming at V came to 2 bases and at J to 4 bases, leaving 2 bases not matched to a gene. Germline V gene data show CDR1 as GTSNPN and CDR2 as SVGIG (reference sequence).

This clone has just a few counts. The chain combines TRBV4-3 with TRBJ1-6; D is perhaps TRBD1 (6 bases). Germline lookup yields CDR1 LGHNA and CDR2 YSLEER. Trimming pared 0 bases from V and 7 bases from J, leaving 13 bases between. The CDR3 has 16 amino acids. CDR3 sequence (DNA): TGCGCCAGCAGCCAAGAGAGGGGACATTCCAATTCACCCCTCCACTTT. Translated, it gives CASSQERGHSNSPLHF.

J is TRBJ1-2 and V is TRBV23-1; D is possibly TRBD1 (5 bases). TRBV23-1 has ORF status, its function being uncertain. V was trimmed by 3 bases and J by 5 bases, leaving 10 bases between them. This CDR3 contains 13 residues. The CDR3 protein is CASSQSGGYGYTF. In DNA form, the CDR3 reads TGCGCCAGCAGTCAGTCCGGGGGGTATGGCTACACCTTC.

This clone was detected a few times. The chain combines TRBV5-4 with TRBJ2-3; D might be TRBD1 (6 bases). Germline V gene lookup returns CDR1 SGHNT and CDR2 YYREEE (reference sequence). The CDR3 is 15 amino acids. V gave up 3 bases and J gave up 3 bases, with 14 bases separating them. CDR3 sequence (DNA): TGTGCCAGCAGCTCTACACAGGGCTTTACAGATACGCAGTATTTT. Protein: CASSSTQGFTDTQYF. The entire variable domain, with the rest obtained from reference TRBV5-4 and TRBJ2-3, is as follows: ETGVTQSPTHLIKTRGQQVTLRCSSQSGHNTVSWYQQALGQGPQFIFQYYREEENGRGNFPPRFSGLQFPNYSSELNVNALELDDSALYLCASSSTQGFTDTQYFGPGTRLTVL.

The sample holds a few counts of this clone. The genes are TRBV6-1 and TRBJ1-2; D is unclear. This CDR3 has 14 amino acids. V lost 5 bases and J 8 bases, leaving 18 bases between the germline ends. The germline CDR1 and CDR2 sequences are MNHNS and SASEGT. This chain's CDR3 is CASSPTGSPYGYTF. In nucleotides, the CDR3 is TGTGCCAGCAGTCCGACTGGGTCCCCGTACGGCTACACCTTC.

This clone showed up just a few times. This chain links TRBV12-5 with TRBJ2-3, with D maybe TRBD2 (6 bases). CDR1 and CDR2 from the germline V gene are LGHNT and FRNRAP. CDR3 size: 15 residues. Trimming removed 7 bases from V and 8 bases from J, with 22 bases in between. Here the CDR3 reads CASASGDFVLRTQYF. CDR3 nucleotides: TGTGCTAGTGCCTCCGGGGACTTCGTTTTGCGTACGCAGTATTTT.

This clone was counted between two and nine times. The J gene is TRBJ2-5, the V gene TRBV2; a weak D match, TRBD2 (5 bases). The CDR3 runs to 13 residues. Germline V gene data show CDR1 as SNHLY and CDR2 as FYNNEI. Trimming shortened V by 1 base and J by 7 bases, and 10 bases separated the two germline ends. DNA of the CDR3: TGTGCCAGCAGTGAAGGGACTTCTGGGACCCAGTACTTC. Protein sequence: CASSEGTSGTQYF. Filled out from reference TRBV2 and TRBJ2-5, the complete variable domain reads EPEVTQTPSHQVTQMGQEVILRCVPISNHLYFYWYRQILGQKVEFLVSFYNNEISEKSEIFDDQFSVERPDGSNFTLKIRSTKLEDSAMYFCASSEGTSGTQYFGPGTRLLVL.

In its sample, this clone was seen a few times. This rearrangement joins TRBV5-4 to TRBJ2-5; 9 bases align to TRBD2. Trimming cost V 5 bases and J 6 bases; bases outside gene matches: 11. The CDR3 is 15 residues long. CDR1 SGHNT and CDR2 YYREEE come from the germline V gene (reference sequence). CDR3 loop: CASRTAGGGLQTQYF. The CDR3 region has the DNA TGTGCCAGCAGAACCGCGGGAGGGGGTTTACAGACCCAGTACTTC.

This clone was counted between two and nine times. This sequence joins TRBV4-2 and TRBJ2-5; 10 bases align to TRBD2. The ends lost 4 bases at V and 2 bases at J; junction bases unmatched: 7. CDR3 length: 16 residues. Germline values: CDR1 LGHNA, CDR2 YNFKEQ. The CDR3: CASSPPGAGGQETQYF. In DNA, the CDR3 is TGTGCCAGCAGCCCCCCGGGAGCGGGGGGGCAAGAGACCCAGTACTTC.

This clone turned up a few times. The CDR3 protein is CASSAGEGQGMNEQFF. In DNA form, the CDR3 reads TGTGCCAGCAGCGCGGGCGAGGGACAGGGCATGAATGAGCAGTTCTTC. The chain uses TRBV7-2 and TRBJ2-1, with 9 bases fitting TRBD1. CDR1 and CDR2 from the germline V gene are SGHTA and FQGNSA. The CDR3 consists of 16 residues. With V trimmed by 5 bases and J by 7 bases, 12 bases remained unmatched.

This sequence joins TRBV6-5 and TRBJ2-3, with 8 nucleotides matching TRBD2. Trimming cost V 8 bases and J 2 bases; bases outside gene matches: 3. The length of the CDR3 is 13 residues. Germline CDR1 reads MNHEY; CDR2 reads SVGAGI. For the CDR3, the DNA is TGTGCCAGCCGGGGGGGGGCCACAGATACGCAGTATTTT. Translation: CASRGGATDTQYF.

This clone was seen a few times. The chain joins TRBV30 to TRBJ2-7, with no clear D. This CDR3 comprises 12 residues. V lost 2 bases and J 2 bases, leaving 7 bases between the germline ends. Per germline, CDR1 GTSNPN and CDR2 SVGIG (reference sequence). The chain's CDR3 is CAWSTPAYEQYF. CDR3 in DNA: TGTGCCTGGAGTACGCCAGCCTACGAGCAGTACTTC.

This clone was detected a few times. The chain is built from TRBV7-3 and TRBJ2-1, with D maybe TRBD2 (5 bases). Germline V gives CDR1 SGHTA, CDR2 FQGTGA. V lost 2 bases and J lost 6, with 8 bases in between. The CDR3 runs 13 residues. The CDR3 DNA sequence: TGTGCCAGCAGCTTAGGACTTCTCAATGAGCAGTTCTTC. It is translated as CASSLGLLNEQFF.

This clone appeared a few times. This chain joins TRBV6-5 and TRBJ2-1; the match to TRBD1 covers 7 bases. The CDR3 contains 13 residues. Germline assignment: CDR1 MNHEY and CDR2 SVGAGI. J gave up 8 bases and V 6 bases, and 7 bases lay outside the gene matches. The CDR3 protein is CASSFNRGDEQFF. The CDR3 DNA is TGTGCCAGCAGCTTTAACAGGGGAGATGAGCAGTTCTTC.

The chain combines TRBV27 with TRBJ2-1, with D possibly matching TRBD2 (6 bases). The germline gives CDR1 MNHEY, CDR2 SMNVEV (reference sequence). CDR3 length equals 16 residues. Trimming shortened V by 3 bases and J by 0 bases, and 12 bases separated the two germline ends. Here the CDR3 reads CASSLDYFSSYNEQFF. CDR3 bases: TGTGCCAGCAGTTTGGACTACTTTAGCTCCTACAATGAGCAGTTCTTC.